Below, 10 T cell receptor beta chains from the same sample are listed, as sequenced in a study of chronic HIV infection and antiretroviral therapy. Using its own MiXCR run on the 5' RACE reads, TCRdb lists one record per CDR3 protein. The table shows tens of thousands of distinct CDR3 sequences, with 7% to 10% occurring only once. The sequenced sample consisted of peripheral blood. These receptors were obtained from an adult who had HIV and had not received antiretroviral therapy, or was an uninfected healthy control (not recorded which).

This clonotype was detected a few times. The chain uses TRBV28 and TRBJ2-5, with D possibly TRBD1 on 6 matching bases. The CDR3 has 14 amino acids. V lost 2 bases and J 1 base, leaving 8 bases between the germline ends. Per germline, CDR1 MDHEN and CDR2 SYDVKM. In DNA form, the CDR3 reads TGTGCCAGCAGTTTAGGGGGCAGCCAAGAGACCCAGTACTTC. This gives the protein CASSLGGSQETQYF.

This clonotype was seen repeatedly, ten times or more. The V gene is TRBV3-1, the J gene TRBJ2-7; a weak D match, TRBD1 (6 bases). This CDR3 is built from 18 residues. Germline CDR1 is LGHDT and CDR2 is YNNKEL (reference sequence). The V and J ends lost 2 bases and 2 bases respectively, with 22 bases between them. The CDR3 DNA is TGTGCCAGCAGCCAAAAGAGCCTTGGACAGCAACGACCCTACGAGCAGTACTTC. Its protein is CASSQKSLGQQRPYEQYF.

This clonotype was found a few times. The V gene is TRBV28, the J gene TRBJ2-3; 9 bases align to TRBD2. From germline, CDR1 is MDHEN and CDR2 SYDVKM. The CDR3 loop spans 18 amino acids. With V trimmed by 6 bases and J by 0 bases, 13 bases remained unmatched. This chain's CDR3 is CASSYPTLSGRSTDTQYF. The DNA of the CDR3 is TGTGCCAGCAGCTACCCGACTCTTAGCGGGAGAAGCACAGATACGCAGTATTTT.

This clonotype has at least ten counts. The rearrangement uses TRBV2 and TRBJ2-3, with a possible D match to TRBD2 (6 bases). Germline V lookup: CDR1 SNHLY, CDR2 FYNNEI. Trimming left V 4 bases short and J 5 bases short, with 13 bases between. The CDR3 covers 14 residues. CDR3 sequence: CASSGGPGRDTQYF. In DNA, the CDR3 is TGTGCCAGCAGTGGGGGACCCGGGAGAGATACGCAGTATTTT.

This clonotype was recorded at least ten times. The rearrangement joins TRBV7-2 to TRBJ2-1; D unclear. This CDR3 has 14 residues. Between the trimmed V and J ends, which lost 1 base and 0 bases, there was a span of 4 bases. The germline V gene encodes CDR1 SGHTA and CDR2 FQGNSA. CDR3 amino acids: CASSLGSSYNEQFF. The CDR3 coding sequence is TGTGCCAGCAGCTTAGGTAGCTCCTACAATGAGCAGTTCTTC.

CDR3 residues: CASSSLAGTETQYF. The DNA for the CDR3 is TGCGCCAGCAGCTCACTAGCGGGAACAGAGACCCAGTACTTC. V gene TRBV5-1 combines with J gene TRBJ2-5, with TRBD2 identical over 10 bases. Germline CDR1 SGHRS, CDR2 YFSETQ. V was pared by 3 bases and J by 4 bases, with 3 bases of the junction left unmatched. The CDR3 runs to 14 residues.

This clonotype was found many times. V is TRBV6-2 or TRBV6-3 and J is TRBJ2-3; 10 bases align to TRBD2. CDR3 size: 15 residues. J gave up 3 bases and V 2 bases, and 2 bases lay outside the gene matches. CDR1 is MNHEY and CDR2 is SVGEGT in the germline V gene. CDR3 sequence reads: CASSYTGLATDTQYF. The CDR3 nucleotides read TGTGCCAGCAGTTACACGGGACTAGCGACAGATACGCAGTATTTT.

This clonotype was seen ten or more times. The chain links TRBV6-2 or TRBV6-3 to TRBJ2-4; D gene ambiguous. This CDR3 region has 9 residues. V lost 7 bases, J lost 14 bases, and 9 bases lay in between. Germline assignment: CDR1 MNHEY and CDR2 SVGEGT. The CDR3 here is CASKTREYF. The CDR3 nucleotides are TGTGCCAGCAAAACAAGGGAGTACTTC.

This clonotype was recorded at least ten times. The chain is built from TRBV20-1 and TRBJ1-5; D remains ambiguous. CDR3 length: 13 residues. Germline values: CDR1 DFQATT, CDR2 SNEGSKA (reference sequence). Trimming cost V 3 bases and J 4 bases, with 10 bases left between them. CDR3: CSASRAANQPQHF. The CDR3, as DNA: TGCAGTGCTAGTAGGGCAGCGAATCAGCCCCAGCATTTT.

This clonotype was recorded at least ten times. This rearrangement joins TRBV9 to TRBJ2-1; D gene ambiguous. This CDR3 contains 14 residues. The germline CDR1 and CDR2 sequences are SGDLS and YYNGEE. V lost 4 bases, J lost 6 bases, and 14 bases lay in between. CDR3 sequence (DNA): TGTGCCAGCAGCCCACGGCCGCATTCCAATGAGCAGTTCTTC. As protein: CASSPRPHSNEQFF.